Below are 16 T cell receptor beta chains sequenced from a single sample in a study of control samples from healthy donors and cancer patients. Here immunoSEQ multiplex PCR was the method, and the copy in TCRdb shows in-frame clones only, minus some. The data hold tens of thousands of clones, with around 90% observed a single time. The sample was PBMCs. The origin of the receptors is a woman aged 45-60 years with colorectal cancer.

The CDR3 DNA is TGTGCCTGGAGTGTACCCCGACAGGGCAGGACCAAAAACATTCAGTACTTC. This codes for CAWSVPRQGRTKNIQYF. The J gene is TRBJ2-4, the V gene TRBV30; 7 bases line up with TRBD1. Germline CDR1 is GTSNPN and CDR2 is SVGIG (reference sequence). V lost 0 bases to trimming and J lost 2 bases; unmatched junction nucleotides: 10. This CDR3 region has 17 residues.

This clone was recorded only once. The gene calls are TRBV10-1 and TRBJ1-1; possibly TRBD1 for D (5 bases). V lost 4 bases to trimming and J lost 4 bases, with 13 bases between them. CDR1 is WNHNN, CDR2 SYGVQD, per germline (reference sequence). CDR3 length equals 14 residues. CDR3 coding DNA: TGCGCCAGCAGTGCTGTGGGGGGAGGCACTGAAGCTTTCTTT. This translates into CASSAVGGGTEAFF.

In the case of this clone: Its ends do not fully match the called genes, so a read error is possible. The chain carries TRBV5-1 and TRBJ1-1; 11 bases are a match to TRBD1. Looked up from germline, CDR1 is SGHRS and CDR2 is YFSETQ. The CDR3 length is 17 residues. CDR3 amino acids: CASRSSGTGGLNPEAFF. As DNA, the CDR3 is TGCGCCAGCAGATCCTCCGGGACAGGGGGTTTGAACCCTGAAGCTTTCTTT.

CDR3 loop: CASSQEGSWSAGELFF. The CDR3 DNA is TGTGCCAGCAGCCAAGAAGGATCATGGTCTGCCGGGGAGCTGTTTTTT. The gene calls are TRBV3-1 (or the pseudogene TRBV3-2) and TRBJ2-2; D uncertain. V lost 0 bases to trimming and J lost 6 bases, with 14 bases between them. The germline V gene encodes CDR1 LGHDT and CDR2 YNNKEL (reference sequence). This CDR3 contains 16 residues.

The gene calls are TRBV5-8 and TRBJ1-1; tentatively, D is TRBD1 (6 bases). This CDR3 has 14 amino acids. CDR1 and CDR2 (germline): SGHTS, YDEGEE. Trimming stripped 0 bases from V and 5 bases from J, with 11 bases between. The CDR3 bases are TGTGCCAGCAGCTTGGAATGGAGGGGGACTGAAGCTTTCTTT. This gives the protein CASSLEWRGTEAFF.

In its sample, this clone was seen a few times. This chain connects TRBV29-1 to TRBJ2-2; 8 bases are a match to TRBD1. This CDR3 spans 14 amino acids. V trimming: 5 bases; J trimming: 6 bases; junction bases outside the gene matches: 8. From germline, CDR1 is SQVTM and CDR2 ANQGSEA. The CDR3 DNA reads TGCAGCGTTACCGGGACAGGTCCCCCCGGGGAGCTGTTTTTT. Protein sequence: CSVTGTGPPGELFF.

The chain joins TRBV5-1 to TRBJ2-1; 7 bases line up with TRBD1. The trim removed 2 bases at V and 0 bases at J, leaving 2 bases unmatched. This CDR3 is built from 15 residues. CDR1 is SGHRS and CDR2 is YFSETQ in the germline V gene. In DNA form, the CDR3 reads TGCGCCAGCAGCTTCGGGACAGACTCCTACAATGAGCAGTTCTTC. Protein: CASSFGTDSYNEQFF.

J is TRBJ1-2 and V is TRBV30, with 9 positions matching TRBD1. J gave up 8 bases and V 4 bases, and 8 bases lay outside the gene matches. Germline CDR1 and CDR2: GTSNPN and SVGIG (reference sequence). The CDR3 runs 13 residues. The CDR3 loop is CAWTTGGIDGYTF. CDR3 bases: TGTGCCTGGACAACAGGGGGCATCGACGGCTACACCTTC. The variable domain in full, completed from reference TRBV30 and TRBJ1-2, reads SQTIHQWPATLVQPVGSPLSLECTVEGTSNPNLYWYRQAAGRGLQLLFYSVGIGQISSEVPQNLSASRPQDRQFILSSKKLLLSDSGFYLCAWTTGGIDGYTFGSGTRLTVV.

This clone turned up a few times. This sequence joins TRBV2 and TRBJ1-1; TRBD1 agrees at 7 bases. There are 15 residues in the CDR3. The J segment lost 2 bases and the V segment lost 5 bases, leaving 8 bases of the junction unmatched. Looked up from germline, CDR1 is SNHLY and CDR2 is FYNNEI. CDR3 DNA sequence: TGTGCCAGCAGTTGGCCGGGACAGCTAAACACTGAAGCTTTCTTT. It codes for CASSWPGQLNTEAFF.

This clone was seen just once. CDR3 amino acids: CASVRGQHYEQYV. Here the CDR3 DNA reads TGTGCCAGCGTCCGGGGACAGCACTACGAGCAGTACGTC. The V and J genes are TRBV27 and TRBJ2-7, with TRBD1 matching 7 bases. V was pared by 8 bases and J by 3 bases, with 7 bases of the junction left unmatched. The CDR3 extends over 13 amino acids. CDR1 MNHEY and CDR2 SMNVEV come from the germline V gene (reference sequence).

This clone has only one observation. A junction boundary mismatches the germline segment, possibly from a read error. The chain carries TRBV5-5 and TRBJ2-3; 15 bases fit TRBD2. Germline V lookup: CDR1 SGHKS, CDR2 YYEKEE (reference sequence). The CDR3 runs 18 residues. CDR3 loop: CASSLAGTSGGRRRYAVF. The CDR3 nucleotides are TGTGCCAGCAGCTTGGCCGGGACTAGCGGGGGGCGTCGCAGATACGCAGTATTT.

The V and J genes are TRBV7-3 and TRBJ2-5; 12 positions agree with TRBD2. Looked up from germline, CDR1 is SGHTA and CDR2 is FQGTGA. The J segment lost 5 bases and the V segment lost 5 bases, leaving 6 bases of the junction unmatched. The CDR3 spans 15 residues. Written as DNA, the CDR3 is TGTGCCAGCAGCCCTCTAGCGGGGGGGCGGGAGACCCAGTACTTC. It translates to CASSPLAGGRETQYF.

The chain uses TRBV7-8 and TRBJ2-4; tentatively, D is TRBD2 (6 bases). Germline V lookup: CDR1 SGHVS, CDR2 FQNEAQ. CDR3 length equals 15 residues. The V gene lost 5 bases and the J gene lost 0 bases, with 11 bases spanning the gap. The CDR3 spells CASSNVGLAKNIQYF. CDR3 nucleotide sequence: TGTGCCAGCAGCAATGTGGGACTAGCCAAAAACATTCAGTACTTC.

This clone was picked up a small number of times. This rearrangement joins TRBV15 to TRBJ1-1; perhaps TRBD1 as D (6 bases). Germline lookup yields CDR1 LNHNV and CDR2 YYDKDF (reference sequence). Trimming left V 0 bases short and J 11 bases short, with 10 bases between. The CDR3 is 12 amino acids. DNA of the CDR3: TGTGCCACCAGCAGAGAGGGGGGCGGGGCTTTCTTT. Amino acid sequence: CATSREGGGAFF.

The chain recombines TRBV15 with TRBJ2-5; either TRBD1 or TRBD2 may supply D (5 bases each). The germline gives CDR1 LNHNV, CDR2 YYDKDF (reference sequence). The CDR3 spans 14 residues. V was cut by 6 bases and J by 5 bases, with 16 bases left in between. The CDR3 protein is CATRGGLGVETQYF. The CDR3 bases are TGTGCCACCAGGGGCGGGTTGGGGGTCGAGACCCAGTACTTC.

The chain carries TRBV7-3 and TRBJ2-7; 10 positions match TRBD1. V shed 5 bases and J 7 bases; nucleotides not matched to a gene: 5. This CDR3 contains 13 residues. Per germline, CDR1 SGHTA and CDR2 FQGTGA. CDR3 in DNA: TGTGCCAGCAGCGTGACAGGGGGCGGTGAGCAGTACGTC. This translates into CASSVTGGGEQYV.